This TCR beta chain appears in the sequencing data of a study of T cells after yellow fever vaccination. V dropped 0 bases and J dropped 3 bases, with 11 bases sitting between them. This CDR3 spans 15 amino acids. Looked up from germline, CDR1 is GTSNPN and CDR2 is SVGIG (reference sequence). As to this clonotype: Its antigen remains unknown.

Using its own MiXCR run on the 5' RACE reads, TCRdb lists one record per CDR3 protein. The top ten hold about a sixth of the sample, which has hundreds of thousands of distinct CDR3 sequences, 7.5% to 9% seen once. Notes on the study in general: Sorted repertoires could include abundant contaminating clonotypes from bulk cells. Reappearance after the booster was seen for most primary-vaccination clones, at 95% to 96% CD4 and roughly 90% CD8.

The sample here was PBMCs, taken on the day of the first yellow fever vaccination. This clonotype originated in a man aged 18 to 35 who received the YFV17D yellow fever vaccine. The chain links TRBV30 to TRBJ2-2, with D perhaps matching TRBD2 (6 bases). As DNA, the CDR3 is TGTGCCTGGAGTGTCGGGAGTAGCGACACCGGGGAGCTGTTTTTT. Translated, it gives CAWSVGSSDTGELFF.